This is a list of T cell receptor beta chains from one sample in a study of blood T cells in healthy people across ages. TCRdb re-analysed the 5' RACE reads in MiXCR, keeping a single row per CDR3 protein. The table shows 750,000 to 1,000,000 distinct CDR3 sequences, with 25% to 30% occurring only once. These sequences were also reported in another study, on T cells of mothers and their children.

Sequenced material: blood. Every receptor here comes from a woman between 40 and 50 years old in good health. Each CDR3 is given with its conserved first and last residue. The D gene is left open where the match is weak. Clone size appears in some rows only: once, few, many, or a class for an expanded clone.

abundance: -; v_gene: TRBV18; j_gene: TRBJ1-1; d_gene: TRBD1; CDR3aa: CASSPPDRGGSTEAFF; CDR3nt: TGTGCCAGCTCACCACCCGACAGGGGGGGAAGCACTGAAGCTTTCTTT
abundance: -; v_gene: TRBV7-2; j_gene: TRBJ1-2; d_gene: -; CDR3aa: CASSYEGRNNGYTF; CDR3nt: TGTGCCAGCAGCTATGAAGGCAGGAACAATGGCTACACCTTC
abundance: -; v_gene: TRBV7-2; j_gene: TRBJ1-5; d_gene: -; CDR3aa: CASSPDGYGNQPQHF; CDR3nt: TGTGCCAGCAGTCCGGATGGGTATGGCAATCAGCCCCAGCATTTT
abundance: many; v_gene: TRBV11-3; j_gene: TRBJ2-1; d_gene: -; CDR3aa: CASSLEGSSSYNEQFF; CDR3nt: TGTGCCAGCAGCTTAGAGGGAAGCAGTTCCTACAATGAGCAGTTCTTC
abundance: -; v_gene: TRBV7-3; j_gene: TRBJ1-4; d_gene: -; CDR3aa: CASSPNGPQGEKLFF; CDR3nt: TGTGCCAGCAGCCCAAACGGGCCTCAAGGGGAAAAACTGTTTTTT
abundance: many; v_gene: TRBV7-2; j_gene: TRBJ2-4; d_gene: TRBD1; CDR3aa: CASSFGDRVVNIQYF; CDR3nt: TGTGCCAGCAGCTTCGGTGACAGGGTGGTAAACATTCAGTACTTC
abundance: -; v_gene: TRBV20-1; j_gene: TRBJ1-2; d_gene: -; CDR3aa: CSASHDRGGYTF; CDR3nt: TGCAGTGCTAGCCACGATAGAGGTGGCTACACCTTC
abundance: -; v_gene: TRBV4-1; j_gene: TRBJ2-1; d_gene: -; CDR3aa: CASSPRLGPSSYNEQFF; CDR3nt: TGCGCCAGCAGCCCTAGGTTGGGTCCGAGCTCCTACAATGAGCAGTTCTTC
abundance: few; v_gene: TRBV6-2/TRBV6-3; j_gene: TRBJ1-1; d_gene: -; CDR3aa: CASSYRDGTEAFF; CDR3nt: TGTGCCAGCAGTTACAGGGATGGAACTGAAGCTTTCTTT
abundance: few; v_gene: TRBV12-3/TRBV12-4; j_gene: TRBJ1-5; d_gene: -; CDR3aa: CASAGRYNQPQHF; CDR3nt: TGTGCCAGCGCGGGCAGATACAATCAGCCCCAGCATTTT
abundance: few; v_gene: TRBV20-1; j_gene: TRBJ1-1; d_gene: TRBD1; CDR3aa: CSASPGTGAFF; CDR3nt: TGCAGTGCTAGTCCCGGGACAGGAGCTTTCTTT
abundance: few; v_gene: TRBV25-1; j_gene: TRBJ1-1; d_gene: -; CDR3aa: CASSETGSNTEAFF; CDR3nt: TGTGCCAGCAGTGAAACAGGCAGTAACACTGAAGCTTTCTTT
abundance: -; v_gene: TRBV5-1; j_gene: TRBJ2-1; d_gene: TRBD2; CDR3aa: CASSFLAGKTYNEQFF; CDR3nt: TGCGCCAGCAGCTTTCTAGCGGGGAAAACCTACAATGAGCAGTTCTTC
abundance: few; v_gene: TRBV29-1; j_gene: TRBJ2-3; d_gene: -; CDR3aa: CSVRGGRKGSTDTQYF; CDR3nt: TGCAGCGTGAGGGGGGGGCGCAAGGGGAGCACAGATACGCAGTATTTT
abundance: few; v_gene: TRBV27; j_gene: TRBJ1-2; d_gene: -; CDR3aa: CASSWGGSSNYGYTF; CDR3nt: TGTGCCAGCAGTTGGGGGGGCAGTTCCAACTATGGCTACACCTTC
abundance: -; v_gene: TRBV5-1; j_gene: TRBJ2-7; d_gene: -; CDR3aa: CASSLDRTGEQYF; CDR3nt: TGCGCCAGCAGCTTGGACAGGACCGGGGAGCAGTACTTC
abundance: many; v_gene: TRBV20-1; j_gene: TRBJ1-5; d_gene: TRBD1; CDR3aa: CSAGRGTGDYGPQHF; CDR3nt: TGCAGTGCAGGCAGGGGGACAGGAGATTATGGACCCCAGCATTTT
abundance: many; v_gene: TRBV11-2; j_gene: TRBJ2-3; d_gene: -; CDR3aa: CASRFMGDTDTQYF; CDR3nt: TGTGCCAGCAGGTTCATGGGGGATACAGATACGCAGTATTTT